These 2 T cell receptor beta chains were all obtained from the same sample, sequenced in a study of OX40 agonist ivuxolimab in advanced cancers. Assay used: immunoSEQ multiplex PCR; TCRdb lists only in-frame clones, some missing. The table lists under 85,000 clones, roughly 84% of them singletons. This sample comprised CD4+ or CD8+ T cells sorted from blood, obtained in a trial of the OX40 agonist ivuxolimab. The receptors were gathered from an adult with an advanced solid tumor such as melanoma, head and neck, liver or kidney cancer.

The chain joins TRBV20-1 to TRBJ2-7; D gene ambiguous. Trimming removed 8 bases at V and 7 bases at J, with 12 bases between. The CDR3 extends over 10 amino acids. Germline values: CDR1 DFQATT, CDR2 SNEGSKA (reference sequence). CDR3 DNA: TGCAGTACCAACGGGCATGAGCAGTACTTC. Its translation: CSTNGHEQYF.

The rearrangement uses TRBV5-4 and TRBJ2-2; D gene ambiguous. CDR3 size: 15 residues. Germline CDR1 and CDR2: SGHNT and YYREEE (reference sequence). V lost 0 bases and J 5 bases, leaving 11 bases between the germline ends. The CDR3 nucleotides read TGTGCCAGCAGCTTGGAGGCAGGAACTACCGGGGAGCTGTTTTTT. It codes for CASSLEAGTTGELFF.